These 11 T cell receptor beta chains were all obtained from the same sample, sequenced in a study of T cells in Graves' hyperthyroidism and ophthalmopathy (dated by TCRdb to 2018 to 2020). Libraries were built with multiplex PCR. Instrument on record: Illumina HiSeq 2000. The TCR beta CDR3 regions were amplified from RNA transcripts. A first-round RT-PCR of the TCR CDR3 used the HTBI primer set with the Qiagen OneStep RT-PCR kit. TCRdb applied fastp at Q25 and MiXCR to the public reads, then kept only in-frame beta chains. Here each entry gathers all rows of one CDR3 protein and keeps the most common genes and DNA. Here the sample has approximately 620,000 distinct CDR3 sequences; 11% to 15% occur a single time. 4.5% to 6% of the sample rests with the top ten. Sequenced input: blood. The source is a woman aged 25 to 39 with Graves' hyperthyroidism that later progressed to Graves' ophthalmopathy.

CDR3 coding DNA: TGTGCCAGCAGTTACCGGGGAGTGAAAGGAGAAAAACTGTTTTTT. Its translation: CASSYRGVKGEKLFF. The chain couples TRBV27 to TRBJ1-4; unclear D gene. V was pared by 4 bases and J by 8 bases, with 17 bases between. Germline CDR1 reads MNHEY; CDR2 reads SMNVEV (reference sequence). This CDR3 is 15 amino acids long.

This clonotype was detected ten times or more. This chain links TRBV6-2 or TRBV6-3 with TRBJ2-1; D possibly uses TRBD1 or TRBD2 (6 bases each). V shed 2 bases and J shed 9 bases, with 11 bases lying between them. Per germline, CDR1 MNHEY and CDR2 SVGEGT. The CDR3 runs to 13 residues. The CDR3 is CASSYESGAEQFF. The CDR3 nucleotides read TGTGCCAGCAGTTACGAATCGGGGGCTGAGCAGTTCTTC.

This clonotype was seen ten or more times. The chain recombines TRBV12-3 or TRBV12-4 with TRBJ1-5, with 10 bases aligning to TRBD1. This CDR3 contains 16 residues. The J segment lost 6 bases and the V segment lost 5 bases, leaving 10 bases of the junction unmatched. The DNA of the CDR3 is TGTGCCAGCAGTGACATATGGGACAGGGGTTCTCAGCCCCAGCATTTT. This translates into CASSDIWDRGSQPQHF.

The table lists this clonotype with many counts. The V gene is TRBV7-2, the J gene TRBJ1-6, with TRBD1 matching 7 bases. The J segment lost 6 bases and the V segment lost 1 base, leaving 3 bases of the junction unmatched. Germline V lookup: CDR1 SGHTA, CDR2 FQGNSA. CDR3 length equals 15 residues. The CDR3 spells CASSLEGAVNSPLHF. The CDR3 coding sequence is TGTGCCAGCAGCTTAGAGGGGGCGGTTAATTCACCCCTCCACTTT.

The rearrangement uses TRBV19 and TRBJ2-7; 9 nucleotides match TRBD2. In germline, CDR1 is LNHDA, CDR2 SQIVND (reference sequence). The CDR3 runs 18 residues. V lost 4 bases and J lost 7; bases outside the gene matches: 20. CDR3 sequence reads: CASSTSGTSLMLVYEQYF. Here the CDR3 DNA reads TGTGCCAGTAGTACATCCGGGACTAGCCTCATGCTAGTGTATGAGCAGTACTTC.

This clonotype showed up many times. The chain links TRBV24-1 to TRBJ1-5; no clear D. Germline CDR1 KGHDR, CDR2 SFDVKD. This CDR3 spans 13 amino acids. Trimming stripped 12 bases from V and 2 bases from J, with 13 bases between. The CDR3, as DNA: TGTGCCTTGCCGGTGGGCCGCAATCAGCCCCAGCATTTT. Protein product: CALPVGRNQPQHF.

This clonotype was seen many times. The rearrangement joins TRBV28 to TRBJ2-7; no firm D call. CDR3 length: 15 amino acids. Trimming cost V 0 bases and J 4 bases, with 13 bases left between them. The germline gives CDR1 MDHEN, CDR2 SYDVKM. The CDR3 sequence: CASSLWLTPRYEQYF. The CDR3 DNA reads TGTGCCAGCAGTTTATGGCTGACTCCAAGATACGAGCAGTACTTC.

This clonotype was recorded at least ten times. This sequence joins TRBV2 and TRBJ2-7, with TRBD1 as a possible D gene (5 bases). V was clipped by 6 bases and J by 5 bases, with 20 bases between them. The CDR3 is 15 amino acids. Germline assignment: CDR1 SNHLY and CDR2 FYNNEI. This CDR3 reads CASSGSGRVIHEQYF. DNA of the CDR3: TGTGCCAGCAGCGGTTCGGGCAGGGTCATCCACGAGCAGTACTTC.

This sequence joins TRBV2 and TRBJ2-6; TRBD1 aligns across 9 bases. This CDR3 region has 17 residues. The germline CDR1 and CDR2 sequences are SNHLY and FYNNEI. V lost 8 bases, J lost 4 bases, and 12 bases stayed unmatched. The CDR3 region is CASVRPGQGNGANVLTF. The CDR3 coding sequence is TGTGCCAGCGTGAGACCGGGACAGGGTAACGGGGCCAACGTCCTGACTTTC.

The table lists this clonotype with many counts. The chain recombines TRBV28 with TRBJ2-1, with 7 nucleotides matching TRBD2. This CDR3 has 15 residues. Unmatched junction bases numbered 9, after V lost 2 bases and J lost 8 bases. In germline, CDR1 is MDHEN, CDR2 SYDVKM. The CDR3 DNA is TGTGCCAGCAGTTTACCTAGCGGCTATGAGGATGAGCAGTTCTTC. Protein product: CASSLPSGYEDEQFF.

This clonotype was found many times. V is TRBV27 and J is TRBJ2-1; the match to TRBD2 covers 11 bases. The CDR3 covers 14 residues. J lost 8 bases, V lost 6 bases, and 6 bases had no gene match. From germline, CDR1 is MNHEY and CDR2 SMNVEV (reference sequence). CDR3 DNA sequence: TGTGCCAGCAGCACCACTAGCGGGAGTGATGAGCAGTTCTTC. Translating gives CASSTTSGSDEQFF.